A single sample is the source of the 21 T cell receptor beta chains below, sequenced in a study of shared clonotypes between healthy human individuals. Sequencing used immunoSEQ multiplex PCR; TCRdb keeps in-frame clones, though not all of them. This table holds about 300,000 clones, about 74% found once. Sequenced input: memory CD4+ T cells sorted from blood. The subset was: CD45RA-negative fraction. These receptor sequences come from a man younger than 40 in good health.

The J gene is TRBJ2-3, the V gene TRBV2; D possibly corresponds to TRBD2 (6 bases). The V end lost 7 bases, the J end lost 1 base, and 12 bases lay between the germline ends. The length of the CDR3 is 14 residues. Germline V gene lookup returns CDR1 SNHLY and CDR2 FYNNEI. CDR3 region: CASTPDYRTDTQYF. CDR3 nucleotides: TGTGCCAGCACTCCGGACTACCGCACAGATACGCAGTATTTT.

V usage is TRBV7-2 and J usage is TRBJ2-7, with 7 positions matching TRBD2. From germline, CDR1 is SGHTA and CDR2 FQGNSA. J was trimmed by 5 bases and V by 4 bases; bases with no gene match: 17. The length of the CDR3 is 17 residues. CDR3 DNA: TGTGCCAGCAGCTCTCTTGAATCACTCGCGGGAGTTAACGAGCAGTACTTC. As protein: CASSSLESLAGVNEQYF. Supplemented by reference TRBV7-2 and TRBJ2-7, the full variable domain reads GAGVSQSPSNKVTEKGKDVELRCDPISGHTALYWYRQSLGQGLEFLIYFQGNSAPDKSGLPSDRFSAERTGGSVSTLTIQRTQQEDSAVYLCASSSLESLAGVNEQYFGPGTRLTVT.

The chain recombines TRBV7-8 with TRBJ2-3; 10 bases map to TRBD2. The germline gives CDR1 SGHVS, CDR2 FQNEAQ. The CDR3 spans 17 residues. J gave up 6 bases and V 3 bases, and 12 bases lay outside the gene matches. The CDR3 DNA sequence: TGTGCCAGCAGCTTGTCCCTAGCGGGAGCCCGTGGGGATACGCAGTATTTT. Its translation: CASSLSLAGARGDTQYF.

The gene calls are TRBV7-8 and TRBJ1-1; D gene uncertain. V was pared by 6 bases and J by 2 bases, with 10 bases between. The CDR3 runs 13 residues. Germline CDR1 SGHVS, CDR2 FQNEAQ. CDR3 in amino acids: CASSLRGNTEAFF. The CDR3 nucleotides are TGTGCCAGCAGTTTAAGAGGAAACACTGAAGCTTTCTTT.

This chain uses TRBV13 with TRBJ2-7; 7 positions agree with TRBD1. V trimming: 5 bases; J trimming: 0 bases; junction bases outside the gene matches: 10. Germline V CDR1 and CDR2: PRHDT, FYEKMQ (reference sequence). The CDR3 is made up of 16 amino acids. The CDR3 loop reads CASSATASGGSYEQYF. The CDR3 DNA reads TGTGCCAGCAGCGCTACCGCTTCAGGGGGCTCCTACGAGCAGTACTTC. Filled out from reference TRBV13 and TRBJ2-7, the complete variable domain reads AAGVIQSPRHLIKEKRETATLKCYPIPRHDTVYWYQQGPGQDPQFLISFYEKMQSDKGSIPDRFSAQQFSDYHSELNMSSLELGDSALYFCASSATASGGSYEQYFGPGTRLTVT.

The CDR3 sequence is CASSSTGETQYF. The CDR3 region has the DNA TGTGCCAGCAGCTCAACGGGGGAGACCCAGTACTTC. The chain joins TRBV7-7 to TRBJ2-5; D perhaps matches TRBD2 (5 bases). The germline V gene encodes CDR1 SSHAT and CDR2 FNYEAQ (reference sequence). With 4 bases removed from V and 5 bases from J, the gap between germline ends came to 8 bases. The CDR3 has 12 residues.

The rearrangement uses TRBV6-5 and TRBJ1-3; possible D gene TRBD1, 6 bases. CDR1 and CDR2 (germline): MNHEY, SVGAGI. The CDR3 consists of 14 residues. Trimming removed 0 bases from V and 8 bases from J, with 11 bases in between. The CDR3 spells CASSYSARGDTIYF. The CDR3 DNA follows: TGTGCCAGCAGTTACTCGGCCAGGGGTGACACCATATATTTT.

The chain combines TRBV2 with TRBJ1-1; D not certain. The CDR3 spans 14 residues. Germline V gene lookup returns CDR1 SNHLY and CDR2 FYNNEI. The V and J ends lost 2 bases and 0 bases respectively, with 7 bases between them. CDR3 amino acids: CASSERSLNTEAFF. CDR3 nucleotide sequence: TGTGCCAGCAGTGAACGGAGCTTGAACACTGAAGCTTTCTTT.

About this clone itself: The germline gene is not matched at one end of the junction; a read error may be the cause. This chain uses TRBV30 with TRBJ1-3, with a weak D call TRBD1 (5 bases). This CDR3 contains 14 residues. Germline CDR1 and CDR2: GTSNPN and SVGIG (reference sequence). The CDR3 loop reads CAWRIDRTGNPIYF. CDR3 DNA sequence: TGTGCCTGGAGGATTGACAGAACTGGAAACCCCATATATTTT.

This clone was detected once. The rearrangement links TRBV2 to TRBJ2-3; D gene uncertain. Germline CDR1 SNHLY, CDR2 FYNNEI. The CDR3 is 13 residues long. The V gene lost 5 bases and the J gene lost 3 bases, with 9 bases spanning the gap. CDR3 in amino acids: CASSLLMTDTQYF. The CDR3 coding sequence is TGTGCCAGCAGTCTCCTCATGACAGATACGCAGTATTTT. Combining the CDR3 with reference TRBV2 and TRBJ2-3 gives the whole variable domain EPEVTQTPSHQVTQMGQEVILRCVPISNHLYFYWYRQILGQKVEFLVSFYNNEISEKSEIFDDQFSVERPDGSNFTLKIRSTKLEDSAMYFCASSLLMTDTQYFGPGTRLTVL.

The CDR3 spells CASRGQVNTGELFF. The CDR3 region has the DNA TGTGCCAGCAGAGGACAGGTGAACACCGGGGAGCTGTTTTTT. The chain has TRBV6-1 and TRBJ2-2; TRBD1 agrees at 7 bases. The CDR3 consists of 14 residues. V was pared by 6 bases and J by 1 base, with 2 bases of the junction left unmatched. Germline lookup yields CDR1 MNHNS and CDR2 SASEGT.

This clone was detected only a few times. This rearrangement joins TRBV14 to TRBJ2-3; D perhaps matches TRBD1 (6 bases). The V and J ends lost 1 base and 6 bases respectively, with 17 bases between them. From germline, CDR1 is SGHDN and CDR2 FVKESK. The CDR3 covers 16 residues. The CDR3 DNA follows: TGTGCCAGCAGCCAAGGTTCCTGGGTTGGGGGCGATACGCAGTATTTT. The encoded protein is CASSQGSWVGGDTQYF.

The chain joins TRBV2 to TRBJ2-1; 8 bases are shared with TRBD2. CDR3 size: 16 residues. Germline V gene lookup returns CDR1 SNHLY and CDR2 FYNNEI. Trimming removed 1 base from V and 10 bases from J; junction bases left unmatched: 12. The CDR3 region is CASSEDRGGTGTEQFF. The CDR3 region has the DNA TGTGCCAGCAGTGAAGATCGGGGGGGAACAGGGACCGAGCAGTTCTTC.

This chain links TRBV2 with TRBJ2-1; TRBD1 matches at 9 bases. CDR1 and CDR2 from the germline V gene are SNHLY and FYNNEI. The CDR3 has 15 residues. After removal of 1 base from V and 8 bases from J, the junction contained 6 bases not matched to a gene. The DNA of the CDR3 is TGTGCCAGCAGTGAAGAAGGACAGGGGACGGATGAGCAGTTCTTC. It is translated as CASSEEGQGTDEQFF. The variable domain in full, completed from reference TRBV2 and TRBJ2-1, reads EPEVTQTPSHQVTQMGQEVILRCVPISNHLYFYWYRQILGQKVEFLVSFYNNEISEKSEIFDDQFSVERPDGSNFTLKIRSTKLEDSAMYFCASSEEGQGTDEQFFGPGTRLTVL.

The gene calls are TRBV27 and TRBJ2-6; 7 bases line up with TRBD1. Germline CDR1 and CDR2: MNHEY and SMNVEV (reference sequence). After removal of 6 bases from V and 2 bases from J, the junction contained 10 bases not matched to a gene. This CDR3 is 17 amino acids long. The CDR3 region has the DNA TGTGCCAGCAGACCGGGACAGTTCCAGGCTGGGGCCAACGTCCTGACTTTC. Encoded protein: CASRPGQFQAGANVLTF.

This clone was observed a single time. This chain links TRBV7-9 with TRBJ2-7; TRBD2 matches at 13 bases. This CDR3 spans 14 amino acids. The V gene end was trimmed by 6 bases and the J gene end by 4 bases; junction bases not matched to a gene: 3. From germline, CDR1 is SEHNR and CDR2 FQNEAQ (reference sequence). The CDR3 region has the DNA TGTGCCAGCAGACTAGCGGGAGGGCCGTACGAGCAGTACTTC. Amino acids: CASRLAGGPYEQYF.

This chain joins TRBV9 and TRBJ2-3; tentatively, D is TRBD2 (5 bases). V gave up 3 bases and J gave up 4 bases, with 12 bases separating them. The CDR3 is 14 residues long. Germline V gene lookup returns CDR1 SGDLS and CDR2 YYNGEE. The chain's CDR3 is CASSAALASDTQYF. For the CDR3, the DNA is TGTGCCAGCAGCGCCGCCCTAGCTTCAGATACGCAGTATTTT.

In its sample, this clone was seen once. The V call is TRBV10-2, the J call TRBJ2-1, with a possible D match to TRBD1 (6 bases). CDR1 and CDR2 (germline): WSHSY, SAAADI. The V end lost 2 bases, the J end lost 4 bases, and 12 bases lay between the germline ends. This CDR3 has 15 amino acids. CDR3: CASSERQGTYNEQFF. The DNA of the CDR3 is TGCGCCAGCAGTGAGAGGCAGGGGACATACAATGAGCAGTTCTTC.

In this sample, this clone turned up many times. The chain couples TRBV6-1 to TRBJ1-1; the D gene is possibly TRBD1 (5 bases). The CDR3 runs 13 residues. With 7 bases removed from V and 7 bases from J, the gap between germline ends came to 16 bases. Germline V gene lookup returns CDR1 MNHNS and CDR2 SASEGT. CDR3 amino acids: CASKKTETNEAFF. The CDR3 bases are TGTGCCAGCAAGAAGACAGAAACCAATGAAGCTTTCTTT.

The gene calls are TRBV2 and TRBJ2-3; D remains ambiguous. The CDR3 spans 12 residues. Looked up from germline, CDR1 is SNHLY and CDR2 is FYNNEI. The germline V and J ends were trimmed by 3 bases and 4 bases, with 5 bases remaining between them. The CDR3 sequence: CASSDWADTQYF. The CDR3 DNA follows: TGTGCCAGCAGTGATTGGGCAGATACGCAGTATTTT.

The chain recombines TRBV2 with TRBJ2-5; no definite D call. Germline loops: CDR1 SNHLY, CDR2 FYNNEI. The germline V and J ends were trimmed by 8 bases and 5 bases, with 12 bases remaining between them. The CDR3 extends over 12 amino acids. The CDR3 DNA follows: TGTGCCAGCGGCAGTGGGTGGGAGACCCAGTACTTC. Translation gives CASGSGWETQYF.